This T cell receptor (beta chain) was sequenced during a study of siplizumab effects on memory and regulatory T cells. Clones were read by immunoSEQ multiplex PCR, and TCRdb kept only the in-frame ones, dropping some. Here the sample spans tens of thousands of clones, about 90% being singletons. The germline V and J ends were trimmed by 1 base and 0 bases, with 6 bases remaining between them. Germline V gives CDR1 SNHLY, CDR2 FYNNEI. The CDR3 is 14 residues long. V gene TRBV2 combines with J gene TRBJ1-1; the D is unclear. The sequence was collected from a human donor in good health. Sequencing input: CD8+ T cells sorted from blood. CDR3 sequence reads: CASSEGEVNTEAFF. The CDR3 DNA is TGTGCCAGCAGTGAAGGGGAGGTGAACACTGAAGCTTTCTTT. Full variable domain (missing parts from reference TRBV2 and TRBJ1-1): EPEVTQTPSHQVTQMGQEVILRCVPISNHLYFYWYRQILGQKVEFLVSFYNNEISEKSEIFDDQFSVERPDGSNFTLKIRSTKLEDSAMYFCASSEGEVNTEAFFGQGTRLTVV.